This T cell receptor beta chain was identified in a study of blood T cell repertoires in COVID-19. The overall study: Spain, Italy and the United States supplied samples that represented acute and convalescent COVID-19. T cells, B-cell-depleted T cells, or PBMCs supplied cDNA or gDNA.

This clone was observed a handful of times. Authors' analysis steps: Amplification with reference gene primers provided the estimates of nucleated cell counts. Generated by immunoSEQ multiplex PCR, the TCRdb table keeps only in-frame clones and is missing some. That table gives V, J and clone size, and the DNA gave D and trimming. Of 120,000 to 150,000 clones in the sample, 80% to 90% were seen once. CDR3 length equals 16 residues. The germline CDR1 and CDR2 sequences are MNHEY and SVGEGT. V lost 5 bases to trimming and J lost 3 bases; unmatched junction nucleotides: 9. The chain uses TRBV6-2 or TRBV6-3 and TRBJ2-3, with TRBD1 matching over 9 bases. Input material: peripheral blood. This TCR came from a woman in her sixties with active COVID-19. This chain's CDR3 is CASSDHGTGLTDTQYF. The CDR3 nucleotides read TGTGCCAGCAGTGACCACGGGACAGGGCTTACAGATACGCAGTATTTT.